These 7 T cell receptor beta chains originate from one sample sequenced in a study of CD8+CD57+ T cells in acquired aplastic anemia. Genomic DNA, serving as template, underwent TCR beta VDJ and CDR3 profiling. TCRdb reprocessed the reads with MiXCR, giving one entry per CDR3 protein. The sample has a few hundred thousand distinct CDR3 sequences, 30% to 35% seen once; the top ten hold 0.95% to 1.2%. The sample taken for sequencing was sorted CD4+, CD8+, or CD8+CD57+ T cells (not recorded which) from PBMCs. The receptors stem from a human donor in good health, serving as a control.

This chain connects TRBV6-5 to TRBJ1-5; tentatively, D is TRBD1 (5 bases). Trimming pared 2 bases from V and 5 bases from J, leaving 7 bases between. CDR3 length: 13 residues. CDR1 is MNHEY and CDR2 is SVGAGI in the germline V gene. CDR3 bases: TGTGCCAGCAGTTACCTCAGGGATCAGCCCCAGCATTTT. Translated: CASSYLRDQPQHF.

The chain couples TRBV15 to TRBJ2-1; 13 bases line up with TRBD2. Unmatched junction bases numbered 2, after V lost 4 bases and J lost 8 bases. Germline V lookup: CDR1 LNHNV, CDR2 YYDKDF (reference sequence). The CDR3 has 14 amino acids. The CDR3 spells CATSTLAGGDEQFF. The CDR3 DNA reads TGTGCCACCAGCACACTAGCGGGGGGGGATGAGCAGTTCTTC.

This clonotype was seen repeatedly, ten times or more. This sequence joins TRBV12-3 or TRBV12-4 and TRBJ2-7; D perhaps matches TRBD1 (5 bases). CDR3 length equals 13 residues. V lost 5 bases, J lost 3 bases, and 11 bases lay in between. CDR3 bases: TGTGCCAGCAGTCGCAGGGCCTTCTACGAGCAGTACTTC. This codes for CASSRRAFYEQYF.

This clonotype was counted ten times or more. This rearrangement joins TRBV4-1 to TRBJ2-7, with 10 positions matching TRBD1. This CDR3 contains 15 residues. From germline, CDR1 is MGHRA and CDR2 YSYEKL. V was pared by 4 bases and J by 0 bases, with 3 bases of the junction left unmatched. CDR3 residues: CASSPGQGFSYEQYF. The CDR3 coding sequence is TGCGCCAGCAGCCCGGGACAGGGGTTCTCCTACGAGCAGTACTTC.

Notes on this clonotype: One junction end does not reproduce the germline sequence, and a read error may be involved. The chain is built from TRBV7-9 and TRBJ2-7; D might be TRBD1 (6 bases). The CDR3 is made up of 12 amino acids. Germline V CDR1 and CDR2: SEHNR, FQNEAQ (reference sequence). Here the CDR3 reads CASSLGSDSRLF. Written as DNA, the CDR3 is TGTGCCAGCAGCTTAGGGTCGGACAGTCGGCTCTTC.

This sequence joins TRBV6-5 and TRBJ2-7; the D is unclear. Trimming shortened V by 0 bases and J by 3 bases, and 9 bases separated the two germline ends. Germline V CDR1 and CDR2: MNHEY, SVGAGI. The CDR3 totals 14 residues. CDR3: CASSYSRANYEQYF. In nucleotides, the CDR3 is TGTGCCAGCAGTTACTCTAGGGCTAACTACGAGCAGTACTTC.

This sequence joins TRBV27 and TRBJ1-2, with 11 nucleotides matching TRBD1. V shed 6 bases and J 3 bases; nucleotides not matched to a gene: 12. Germline loops: CDR1 MNHEY, CDR2 SMNVEV (reference sequence). CDR3 length: 17 amino acids. CDR3 DNA: TGTGCCAGCAGCCGAAAACCGGGACAGGGGGGTGACTATGGCTACACCTTC. Its translation is CASSRKPGQGGDYGYTF.